The rows below give T cell receptor beta chains drawn from one sample of a study of cytomegalovirus exposure and HLA in healthy donors. The repertoire was sequenced with immunoSEQ multiplex PCR; TCRdb's copy has only in-frame clones and lacks some. Of tens of thousands of clones listed, 60% to 85% were seen once; the top ten hold around 5.1%. The sequenced sample consisted of PBMCs. The receptors come from a male donor in good health and CMV-seropositive. The CDR3 runs from the conserved cysteine through the conserved F or W.

TRBJ1-2 TRBV25-1 CASTLAGGGYTF
TRBJ1-1 TRBV27 CASSSPLRGRCEAFF
TRBJ2-1 TRBV20-1 CSASQGNEQFF
TRBJ2-5 TRBV14 CASRHGTSGEETQYF
TRBJ1-1 TRBV28 CASSPQLTGGRMNTEAFF
TRBJ2-3 TRBV6-4 CASSVGLAGANTDTQYF
TRBJ1-6 TRBV19 CASSPTGQGRSPLHF
TRBJ2-2 TRBV6-5 CASSYSGGLNTGELFF
TRBJ1-2 TRBV5-4 CASSIRTGPYGYTF
TRBJ2-5 TRBV7-9 CASSLVRSGASETQYF
TRBJ1-5 TRBV4-1 CASSPKPDSNQPQHF
TRBJ2-1 TRBV6-6 CASSGTSGYNEQFF
TRBJ2-5 TRBV7-9 CASSPPSGSQETQYF
TRBJ2-5 TRBV27 CASSLNGGETQYF
TRBJ2-7 TRBV2 CASTLGALQYEQYF
TRBJ2-7 TRBV5-1 CASSLDSALEQYF
TRBJ1-2 TRBV6-1 CASSERAGRGYTF
TRBJ2-2 TRBV14 CASSQPSGGNTGELFF
TRBJ2-1 TRBV27 CASAVQSSYNEQFF
TRBJ1-2 TRBV7-9 CASSNFRGPPNYGYTF
TRBJ2-7 TRBV27 CASSFLAGGWYEQYF
TRBJ2-3 TRBV7-2 CASSLGPGWESPPDTQYF
TRBJ2-4 TRBV2 CASTDRGLAKNIQYF
TRBJ2-3 TRBV5-4 CASSVYGALDTQYF
TRBJ1-1 TRBV28 CASAVNTEAFF
NA TRBV29-1 CSVAGGSRRYEQYF
TRBJ2-3 TRBV6-5 CASSQREAPDTQYF
TRBJ2-7 TRBV7-9 CSSSLGGRSYEQYF
TRBJ1-2 TRBV7-2 CASSSYGQAWGYTF
TRBJ1-2 TRBV7-8 CASSLGSGGYYGYTF
TRBJ1-1 TRBV19 CASSIRRGMNTEAFF
TRBJ1-1 TRBV7-9 CASSPRRQGVGNTEAFF
TRBJ2-5 TRBV11-3 CASSRGPGGGETQYF
TRBJ1-5 TRBV7-8 CASSSGRVSNQPQHF
TRBJ1-2 TRBV5-1 CASSLSPPAAGGYTF
TRBJ1-2 TRBV9 CASSVTDRPGAGYTF
TRBJ2-7 TRBV4-3 CASSQAWASSYEQYF
TRBJ1-2 TRBV11-2 CASSSLGTSYGYTF
TRBJ1-1 TRBV10-3 CAISGTANTEAFF
TRBJ2-7 TRBV5-1 CASSGRTGLVFEQYF
TRBJ1-1 TRBV27 CASQGALTEAFF
TRBJ1-1 TRBV11-1 CASSPGGTEAFF
TRBJ1-2 TRBV14 CASSQDPGEHYGYTF